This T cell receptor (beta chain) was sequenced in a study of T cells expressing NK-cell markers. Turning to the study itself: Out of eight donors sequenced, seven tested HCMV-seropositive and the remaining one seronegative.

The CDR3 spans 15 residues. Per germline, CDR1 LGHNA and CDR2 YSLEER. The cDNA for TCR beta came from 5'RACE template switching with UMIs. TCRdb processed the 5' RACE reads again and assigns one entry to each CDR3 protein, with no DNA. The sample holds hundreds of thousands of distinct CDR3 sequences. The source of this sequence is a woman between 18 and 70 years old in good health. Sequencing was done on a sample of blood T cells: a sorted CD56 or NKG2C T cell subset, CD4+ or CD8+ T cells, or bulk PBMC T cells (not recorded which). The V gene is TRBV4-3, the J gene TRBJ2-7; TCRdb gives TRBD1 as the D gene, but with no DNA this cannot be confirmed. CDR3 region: CASSQDPGTDYEQYF.